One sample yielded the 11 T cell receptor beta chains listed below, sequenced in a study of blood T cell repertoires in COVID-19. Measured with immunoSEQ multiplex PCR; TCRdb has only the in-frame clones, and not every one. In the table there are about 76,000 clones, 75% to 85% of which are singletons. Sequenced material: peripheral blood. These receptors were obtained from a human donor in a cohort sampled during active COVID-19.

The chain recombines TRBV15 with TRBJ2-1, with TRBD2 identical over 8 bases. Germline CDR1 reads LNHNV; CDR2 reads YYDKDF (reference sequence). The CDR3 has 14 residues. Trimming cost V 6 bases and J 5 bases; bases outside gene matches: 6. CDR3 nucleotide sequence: TGTGCCACCAGACGCGGGGGGCCCGACAATGAGCAGTTCTTC. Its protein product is CATRRGGPDNEQFF.

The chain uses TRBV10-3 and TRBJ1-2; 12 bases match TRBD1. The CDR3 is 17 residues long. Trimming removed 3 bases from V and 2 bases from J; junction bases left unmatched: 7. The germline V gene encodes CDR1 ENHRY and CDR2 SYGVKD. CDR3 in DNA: TGTGCCATCAGTGAAGGGACAGGGGGCTGGGGAAACTATGGCTACACCTTC. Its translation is CAISEGTGGWGNYGYTF.

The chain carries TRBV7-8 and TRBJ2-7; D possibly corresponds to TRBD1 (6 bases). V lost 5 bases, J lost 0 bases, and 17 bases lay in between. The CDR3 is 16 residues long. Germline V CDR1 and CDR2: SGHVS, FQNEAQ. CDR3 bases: TGTGCCAGCAGCGCTTACAGGGCCCCAGGCTCCTACGAGCAGTACTTC. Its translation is CASSAYRAPGSYEQYF.

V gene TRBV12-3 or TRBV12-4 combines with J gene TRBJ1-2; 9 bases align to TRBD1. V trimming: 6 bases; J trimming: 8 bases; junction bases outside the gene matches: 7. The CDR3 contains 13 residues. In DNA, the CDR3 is TGTGCCAGCAGCCCGGGACAGGGCTGGGGCTACACCTTC. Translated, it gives CASSPGQGWGYTF.

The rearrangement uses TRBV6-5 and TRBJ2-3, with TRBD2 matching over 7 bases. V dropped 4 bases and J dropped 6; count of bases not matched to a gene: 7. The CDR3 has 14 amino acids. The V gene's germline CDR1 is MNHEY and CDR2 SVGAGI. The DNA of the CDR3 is TGTGCCAGCAGTTCCTCGGGGGGAGTGGATACGCAGTATTTT. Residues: CASSSSGGVDTQYF.

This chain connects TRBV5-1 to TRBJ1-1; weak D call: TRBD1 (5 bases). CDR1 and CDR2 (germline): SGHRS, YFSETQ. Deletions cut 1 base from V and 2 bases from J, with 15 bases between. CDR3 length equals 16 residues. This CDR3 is CASSLLPGGENTEAFF. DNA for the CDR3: TGCGCCAGCAGCTTGCTTCCGGGGGGAGAAAACACTGAAGCTTTCTTT. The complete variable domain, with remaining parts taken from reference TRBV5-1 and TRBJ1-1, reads KAGVTQTPRYLIKTRGQQVTLSCSPISGHRSVSWYQQTPGQGLQFLFEYFSETQRNKGNFPGRFSGRQFSNSRSEMNVSTLELGDSALYLCASSLLPGGENTEAFFGQGTRLTVV.

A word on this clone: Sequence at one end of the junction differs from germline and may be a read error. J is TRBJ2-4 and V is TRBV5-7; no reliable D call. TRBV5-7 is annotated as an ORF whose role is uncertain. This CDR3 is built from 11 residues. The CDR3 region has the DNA TGTGCCAGCAGCTTGGGTGGAAACTATAACTTC. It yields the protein CASSLGGNYNF.

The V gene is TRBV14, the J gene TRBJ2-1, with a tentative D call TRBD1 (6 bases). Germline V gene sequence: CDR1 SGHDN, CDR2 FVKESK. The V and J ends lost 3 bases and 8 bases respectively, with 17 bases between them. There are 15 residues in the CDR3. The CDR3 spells CASSHLNRDIHEQFF. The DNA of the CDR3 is TGTGCCAGCAGCCACCTGAACCGGGACATCCATGAGCAGTTCTTC.

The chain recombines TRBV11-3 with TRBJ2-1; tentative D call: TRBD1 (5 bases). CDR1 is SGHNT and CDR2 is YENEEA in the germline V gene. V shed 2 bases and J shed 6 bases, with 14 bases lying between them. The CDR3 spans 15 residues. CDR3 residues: CASSLWQGMGNEQFF. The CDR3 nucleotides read TGTGCCAGCAGCTTATGGCAGGGAATGGGCAATGAGCAGTTCTTC.

The chain's CDR3 is CATSREGDEQFF. CDR3 DNA sequence: TGTGCCACCAGCAGAGAAGGGGATGAGCAGTTCTTC. The rearrangement uses TRBV15 and TRBJ2-1; D may be TRBD1 (5 bases). CDR1 is LNHNV, CDR2 YYDKDF, per germline (reference sequence). Deletions cut 0 bases from V and 8 bases from J, with 5 bases between. This CDR3 is 12 amino acids long. Using reference TRBV15 and TRBJ2-1 for the parts outside the CDR3, the full variable domain is DAMVIQNPRYQVTQFGKPVTLSCSQTLNHNVMYWYQQKSSQAPKLLFHYYDKDFNNEADTPDNFQSRRPNTSFCFLDIRSPGLGDTAMYLCATSREGDEQFFGPGTRLTVL.

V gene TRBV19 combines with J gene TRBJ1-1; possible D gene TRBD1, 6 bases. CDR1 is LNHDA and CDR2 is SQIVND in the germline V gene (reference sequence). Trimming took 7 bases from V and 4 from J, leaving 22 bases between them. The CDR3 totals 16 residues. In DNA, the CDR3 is TGTGCCAGTATCCCAGGCCAGGGGCTGTTGAGCACTGAAGCTTTCTTT. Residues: CASIPGQGLLSTEAFF.